The rows below give T cell receptor beta chains drawn from one sample of a study of blood T cell repertoires in COVID-19. Clones were sequenced by immunoSEQ multiplex PCR, and TCRdb holds only the in-frame ones, with some missing. The sample includes about 270,000 clones, over 75% of them seen just once. Sequencing was done on a sample of PBMCs or T cells enriched from blood (not recorded which). Receptor source: a woman aged 18-35 years who had recovered from COVID-19. CDR3s include the opening cysteine and the closing phenylalanine or tryptophan. The D gene is left open where the match is weak. Clone size is given for some rows only: seen once, a few or many times, or a class if the clone is expanded.

CASSFGRTEAFF	TGCGCCAGCAGCTTTGGGAGAACTGAAGCTTTCTTT	-	TRBJ1-1	TRBV5-1	-
CASSSPQLAGDTGELFF	TGTGCCAGCAGCTCACCCCAACTAGCGGGGGACACCGGGGAGCTGTTTTTT	-	TRBJ2-2	TRBV9	TRBD2
CASSWGLAGTYNEQFF	TGTGCCAGCAGCTGGGGACTAGCGGGGACGTACAATGAGCAGTTCTTC	once	TRBJ2-1	TRBV7-3	TRBD2
CASSQVLGTVNYGYTF	TGTGCCAGCAGCCAAGTCCTTGGTACAGTAAACTATGGCTACACCTTC	once	TRBJ1-2	TRBV3-1/TRBV3-2	-
CASSLQGTSSIQYF	TGTGCCAGCAGCCTACAGGGGACCTCAAGCATTCAGTACTTC	-	TRBJ2-4	TRBV7-2	TRBD1
CASSLYGGEETQYF	TGTGCCAGCAGCTTGTACGGGGGGGAAGAGACCCAGTACTTC	-	TRBJ2-5	TRBV5-5	TRBD2
CSASQPGINTGELFF	TGCAGTGCTAGTCAGCCGGGGATTAACACCGGGGAGCTGTTTTTT	-	TRBJ2-2	TRBV20-1	-
CASSLSANYGYTF	TGCGCCAGCAGCTTGAGCGCCAACTATGGCTACACCTTC	-	TRBJ1-2	TRBV5-1	-
CASSHDRGAATNEKLFF	TGTGCCAGCAGTCATGACAGGGGGGCGGCAACTAATGAAAAACTGTTTTTT	-	TRBJ1-4	TRBV27	TRBD1
CASRIHREGTEAFF	TGTGCCAGCAGGATACACAGGGAAGGGACTGAAGCTTTCTTT	-	TRBJ1-1	TRBV2	-
CSVAGGTGNYGYTF	TGCAGCGTTGCTGGGGGCACGGGAAACTATGGCTACACCTTC	-	TRBJ1-2	TRBV29-1	-
CASSTEGDRGEKLFF	TGTGCCAGCAGCACCGAAGGGGACAGGGGTGAAAAACTGTTTTTT	few	TRBJ1-4	TRBV9	TRBD1
CASSTLATGELFF	TGTGCCAGCAGCACGTTGGCCACCGGGGAGCTGTTTTTT	-	TRBJ2-2	TRBV12-3/TRBV12-4	-
CASSAGGASEKLFF	TGTGCCAGCAGTGCAGGGGGCGCGAGTGAAAAACTGTTTTTT	-	TRBJ1-4	TRBV2	TRBD1
CASSFFASTDTQYF	TGCGCCAGCAGCTTCTTTGCGTCAACAGATACGCAGTATTTT	-	TRBJ2-3	TRBV5-1	-
CASSSPGGRGDYGYTF	TGTGCCAGCAGTTCTCCAGGGGGCCGGGGGGACTATGGCTACACCTTC	-	TRBJ1-2	TRBV28	TRBD1
CASSYGRGTQYF	TGTGCTAGCAGCTATGGTCGGGGGACCCAGTACTTC	-	TRBJ2-5	TRBV7-7	-
CASTNMDRDYYTEAFF	TGCGCCAGCACCAATATGGACAGGGACTACTACACTGAAGCTTTCTTT	-	TRBJ1-1	TRBV10-2	TRBD1
CASSRSRDRDNEQFF	TGTGCCAGCAGCCGGTCCCGGGACAGGGACAATGAGCAGTTCTTC	-	TRBJ2-1	TRBV6-6	TRBD1
CASTGPGTVGGYTF	TGTGCCAGCACAGGACCAGGGACTGTGGGGGGCTACACCTTC	-	TRBJ1-2	TRBV6-5	-
CASSVGTGNYGYTF	TGTGCCAGCAGTGTTGGGACAGGGAACTATGGCTACACCTTC	-	TRBJ1-2	TRBV2	TRBD1
CAISKQGAWETQYF	TGTGCCATCAGTAAGCAGGGGGCGTGGGAGACCCAGTACTTC	-	TRBJ2-5	TRBV10-3	TRBD1
CAWKSRVSGGEKLFF	TGTGCCTGGAAGAGCAGGGTTTCGGGAGGTGAAAAACTGTTTTTT	-	TRBJ1-4	TRBV30	-
CATLTLTGENTEAFF	TGTGCCACCCTCACCCTGACAGGGGAGAACACTGAAGCTTTCTTT	-	TRBJ1-1	TRBV28	TRBD1
CASSETGVGYTEAFF	TGCGCCAGCAGTGAAACAGGGGTGGGGTACACTGAAGCTTTCTTT	-	TRBJ1-1	TRBV10-2	TRBD1